A single sample is the source of the 15 T cell receptor beta chains below, sequenced in a study of T-cell reconstitution after alpha-beta-depleted transplantation in children. Unique molecular identifiers were built into the TCRbeta library. TCRdb recomputed calls from the PCR reads with MiXCR, one row per CDR3 protein. Here the sample spans about 980,000 distinct CDR3 sequences, 25% to 35% being singletons. The sample consisted of PBMCs, mostly from graft donor cells, taken 360 days after TCRalphabeta/CD19-depleted stem cell transplant. The receptor source for this set is a boy under two years old who had a stem cell transplant for SCID, so the T cells may come from the graft donor.

The chain uses TRBV12-3 or TRBV12-4 and TRBJ1-3; D gene unclear. There are 13 residues in the CDR3. V lost 7 bases and J 0 bases, leaving 7 bases between the germline ends. The CDR3 sequence: CASITSSGNTIYF. The CDR3 DNA reads as TGTGCCAGCATCACGAGCTCTGGAAACACCATATATTTT.

This clonotype was counted only a few times. The rearrangement joins TRBV29-1 to TRBJ1-3, with 7 bases identical to TRBD1. The germline V gene has CDR1 SQVTM and CDR2 ANQGSEA. The V segment lost 7 bases and the J segment 3 bases; nucleotides outside the gene matches: 12. The CDR3 loop spans 15 amino acids. The CDR3 coding sequence is TGCAGCGCCGCTCCCGACAGGGTTAGTGGAAACACCATATATTTT. Protein sequence: CSAAPDRVSGNTIYF.

The J gene is TRBJ2-7, the V gene TRBV5-1; TRBD1 aligns across 7 bases. The CDR3 has 14 residues. Per germline, CDR1 SGHRS and CDR2 YFSETQ. Trimming cost V 4 bases and J 8 bases; bases outside gene matches: 12. CDR3 loop: CASSEPGQRHKQYF. The CDR3 DNA is TGCGCCAGCAGCGAACCGGGACAGAGACATAAGCAGTACTTC.

The gene calls are TRBV5-1 and TRBJ2-7; D may be TRBD1 (6 bases). Trimming stripped 4 bases from V and 3 bases from J, with 17 bases between. Germline V gives CDR1 SGHRS, CDR2 YFSETQ. The CDR3 has 15 amino acids. Written as DNA, the CDR3 is TGCGCCAGCAGCAGAGGACAGCGCGAAAACTACGAGCAGTACTTC. Its translation: CASSRGQRENYEQYF.

This chain's CDR3 is CSAYLYNEQFF. CDR3 nucleotides: TGCAGTGCTTACCTCTACAATGAGCAGTTCTTC. The chain carries TRBV20-1 and TRBJ2-1; no clear D. Trimming shortened V by 5 bases and J by 3 bases, and 5 bases separated the two germline ends. From germline, CDR1 is DFQATT and CDR2 SNEGSKA (reference sequence). The CDR3 is 11 amino acids.

This clonotype was detected a few times. This chain uses TRBV24-1 with TRBJ2-3, with a tentative D call TRBD2 (5 bases). This CDR3 contains 16 residues. V lost 1 base and J 2 bases, leaving 12 bases between the germline ends. Germline CDR1 and CDR2: KGHDR and SFDVKD. In DNA form, the CDR3 reads TGTGCCACCAGTGATTTCCAAGCGGCTCACACAGATACGCAGTATTTT. Protein sequence: CATSDFQAAHTDTQYF.

The rearrangement uses TRBV12-3 or TRBV12-4 and TRBJ1-5; D call uncertain. Trimming stripped 3 bases from V and 2 bases from J, with 11 bases between. The CDR3 contains 15 residues. CDR3 nucleotides: TGTGCCAGCAGTTTCGGCCTAAGGGGCAATCAGCCCCAGCATTTT. It encodes CASSFGLRGNQPQHF.

The rearrangement joins TRBV30 to TRBJ2-5; D might be TRBD1 or TRBD2, each matching 5 bases. Trimming removed 2 bases at V and 0 bases at J, with 7 bases between. Germline V lookup: CDR1 GTSNPN, CDR2 SVGIG (reference sequence). The CDR3 runs to 13 residues. The DNA of the CDR3 is TGTGCCTGGAGTTCGGGACACCAAGAGACCCAGTACTTC. It yields the protein CAWSSGHQETQYF.

The V call is TRBV10-2, the J call TRBJ2-2; D is unresolved. There are 16 residues in the CDR3. The germline V gene encodes CDR1 WSHSY and CDR2 SAAADI. V was clipped by 2 bases and J by 5 bases, with 15 bases between them. In DNA, the CDR3 is TGCGCCAGCAGTGAGCGGCAGAAAGGGCGGACCGGGGAGCTGTTTTTT. Translated: CASSERQKGRTGELFF.

This clonotype turned up a few times. J is TRBJ2-1 and V is TRBV3-1, with D unresolved. V was shortened by 3 bases and J by 3 bases, with 12 bases between the two germline ends. The CDR3 is made up of 15 amino acids. Germline V gene sequence: CDR1 LGHDT, CDR2 YNNKEL (reference sequence). This CDR3 reads CASSHGSRNYNEQFF. The CDR3 DNA follows: TGTGCCAGCAGCCACGGTAGCAGAAACTACAATGAGCAGTTCTTC.

The chain joins TRBV29-1 to TRBJ2-1; 11 bases match TRBD1. The junction had 3 bases not matched to a gene; V was cut back by 5 bases and J by 3 bases. CDR3 length equals 14 residues. Per the germline V gene, CDR1 is SQVTM and CDR2 is ANQGSEA. The CDR3 region is CSVRGQGGYNEQFF. CDR3 in DNA: TGCAGCGTTAGGGGACAGGGGGGCTACAATGAGCAGTTCTTC.

This clonotype turned up a few times. CDR3: CASSRPGTVMNTEAFF. In DNA, the CDR3 is TGCGCCAGCAGCCGTCCCGGGACAGTTATGAACACTGAAGCTTTCTTT. The J gene is TRBJ1-1, the V gene TRBV5-1; 7 positions agree with TRBD1. V lost 4 bases, J lost 0 bases, and 9 bases stayed unmatched. From germline, CDR1 is SGHRS and CDR2 YFSETQ. The CDR3 runs to 16 residues.

Only a few counts were recorded for this clonotype. Here the CDR3 reads CATSDLPGQGRTGELFF. The CDR3 region has the DNA TGTGCCACCAGTGATTTGCCGGGACAGGGTCGGACCGGGGAGCTGTTTTTT. The genes are TRBV24-1 and TRBJ2-2; TRBD1 matches at 9 bases. The V gene end was trimmed by 0 bases and the J gene end by 5 bases; junction bases not matched to a gene: 6. This CDR3 has 17 residues. The germline gives CDR1 KGHDR, CDR2 SFDVKD.

A few counts support this clonotype. The CDR3 DNA follows: TGCGCCAGCGCAGGACTAGCGGGGGCAGATACGCAGTATTTT. The encoded protein is CASAGLAGADTQYF. The genes are TRBV5-1 and TRBJ2-3; 13 positions match TRBD2. The length of the CDR3 is 14 residues. J was trimmed by 4 bases and V by 7 bases; bases with no gene match: 3. Germline values: CDR1 SGHRS, CDR2 YFSETQ.

This clonotype was seen a few times. J is TRBJ2-5 and V is TRBV4-1; no definite D call. The CDR3 length is 15 residues. The V gene lost 2 bases and the J gene lost 5 bases, with 15 bases spanning the gap. In germline, CDR1 is MGHRA, CDR2 YSYEKL. CDR3 sequence reads: CASSQISPGGETQYF. The CDR3 DNA reads TGCGCCAGCAGCCAAATTTCGCCGGGCGGCGAGACCCAGTACTTC.